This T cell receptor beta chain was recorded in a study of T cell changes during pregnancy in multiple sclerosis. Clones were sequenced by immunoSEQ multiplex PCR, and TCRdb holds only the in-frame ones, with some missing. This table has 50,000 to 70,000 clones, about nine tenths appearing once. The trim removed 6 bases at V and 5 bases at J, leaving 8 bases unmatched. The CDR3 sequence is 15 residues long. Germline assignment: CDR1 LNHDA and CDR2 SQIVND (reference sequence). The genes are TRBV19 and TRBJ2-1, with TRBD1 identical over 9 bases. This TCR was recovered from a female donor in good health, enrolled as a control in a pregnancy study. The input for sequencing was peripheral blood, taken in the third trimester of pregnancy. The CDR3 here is CASRMTGTGNNEQFF. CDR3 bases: TGTGCCAGTAGAATGACCGGGACAGGGAACAATGAGCAGTTCTTC.